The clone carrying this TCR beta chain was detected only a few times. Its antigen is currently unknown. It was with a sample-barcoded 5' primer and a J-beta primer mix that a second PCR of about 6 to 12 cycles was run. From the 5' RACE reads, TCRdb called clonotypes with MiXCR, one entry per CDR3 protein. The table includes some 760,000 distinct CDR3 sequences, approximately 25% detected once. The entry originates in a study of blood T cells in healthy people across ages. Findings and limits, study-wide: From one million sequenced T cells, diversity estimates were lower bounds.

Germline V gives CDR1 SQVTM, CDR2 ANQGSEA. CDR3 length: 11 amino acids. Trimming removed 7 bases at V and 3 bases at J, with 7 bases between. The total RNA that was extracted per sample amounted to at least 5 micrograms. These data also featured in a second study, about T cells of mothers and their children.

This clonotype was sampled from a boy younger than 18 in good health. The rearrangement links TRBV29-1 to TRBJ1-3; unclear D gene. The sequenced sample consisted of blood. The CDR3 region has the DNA TGCAGCGCCTACCTTGGAAACACCATATATTTT. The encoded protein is CSAYLGNTIYF.